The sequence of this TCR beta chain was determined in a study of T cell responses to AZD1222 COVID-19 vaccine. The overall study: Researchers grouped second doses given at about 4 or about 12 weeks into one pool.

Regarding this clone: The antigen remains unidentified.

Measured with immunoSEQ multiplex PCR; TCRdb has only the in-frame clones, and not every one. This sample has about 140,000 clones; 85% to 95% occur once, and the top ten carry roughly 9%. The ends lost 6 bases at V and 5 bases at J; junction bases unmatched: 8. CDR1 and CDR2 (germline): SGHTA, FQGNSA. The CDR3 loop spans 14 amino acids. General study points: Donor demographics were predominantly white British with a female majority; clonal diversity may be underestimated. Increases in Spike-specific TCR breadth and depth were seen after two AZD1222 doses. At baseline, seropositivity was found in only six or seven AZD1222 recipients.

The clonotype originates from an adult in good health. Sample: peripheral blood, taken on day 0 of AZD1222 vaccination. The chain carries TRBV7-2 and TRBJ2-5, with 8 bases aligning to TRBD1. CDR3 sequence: CASRRSRGLETQYF. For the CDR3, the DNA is TGTGCCAGCAGACGGAGCAGGGGGCTGGAGACCCAGTACTTC.